The rows below give T cell receptor beta chains drawn from one sample of a study of blood T cell repertoires in COVID-19. Clones were sequenced by immunoSEQ multiplex PCR, and TCRdb holds only the in-frame ones, with some missing. The table shows fewer than 95,000 clones, with more than 70% occurring only once. Source material: peripheral blood. Source of these receptors: a man in his sixties with acute or convalescent COVID-19. Each CDR3 is given with its conserved first and last residue. The order of the fields is D gene, V gene, J gene, clone size, CDR3 DNA, CDR3 protein. A D gene is named only where the DNA matches it firmly. Expanded clones get a size class; other rows say once, few or many, or leave the size out.

d_gene: -; v_gene: TRBV19; j_gene: TRBJ1-6; abundance: -; CDR3nt: TGTGCCAGTAGGCAGGGTAATAATTCACCCCTCCACTTT; CDR3aa: CASRQGNNSPLHF
d_gene: -; v_gene: TRBV30; j_gene: TRBJ1-1; abundance: -; CDR3nt: TGTGCCCGCAGGGGTACACACGGAAATGCTTTCTTT; CDR3aa: CARRGTHGNAFF
d_gene: -; v_gene: TRBV6-5; j_gene: TRBJ1-1; abundance: -; CDR3nt: TGTGCCAGCAGGGGGTACAGGGCGGACACTGAAGCTTTCTTT; CDR3aa: CASRGYRADTEAFF
d_gene: TRBD1; v_gene: TRBV5-1; j_gene: TRBJ1-2; abundance: -; CDR3nt: TGCGCCAGCAGCTTGGGGACAGGGGTCTATGGCTACACCTTC; CDR3aa: CASSLGTGVYGYTF
d_gene: TRBD2; v_gene: TRBV10-2; j_gene: TRBJ2-7; abundance: once; CDR3nt: TGCGCCAGCAGTTTACTAGCGGGAGAGGTATCCGGCTACGAGCAGTACTTC; CDR3aa: CASSLLAGEVSGYEQYF
d_gene: TRBD1; v_gene: TRBV24-1; j_gene: TRBJ1-1; abundance: once; CDR3nt: TGTGCCACCAGTGAGCCCGGACAGGTTGAAGCTTTCTTT; CDR3aa: CATSEPGQVEAFF
d_gene: TRBD1; v_gene: TRBV5-4; j_gene: TRBJ1-4; abundance: once; CDR3nt: TGTGCCAGCAGCTTGGAAATGAGCAGGGGGAATGAAAAACTGTTTTTT; CDR3aa: CASSLEMSRGNEKLFF
d_gene: -; v_gene: TRBV29-1; j_gene: TRBJ1-2; abundance: -; CDR3nt: TGCAGCGTTTCCCGGACAGCTGAATATGGCTACACCTTC; CDR3aa: CSVSRTAEYGYTF
d_gene: TRBD1; v_gene: TRBV7-9; j_gene: TRBJ1-4; abundance: once; CDR3nt: TGTGCCAGCAGCCCCGGACAGGGATCCCTTGCAACTAATGAAAAACTGTTTTTT; CDR3aa: CASSPGQGSLATNEKLFF
d_gene: TRBD1; v_gene: TRBV6-6; j_gene: TRBJ1-2; abundance: -; CDR3nt: TGTGCCAGCAGCCCTGAGGGGACAGCTAACTATGGCTACACCTTC; CDR3aa: CASSPEGTANYGYTF
d_gene: -; v_gene: TRBV20-1; j_gene: TRBJ1-1; abundance: -; CDR3nt: TGCAGTGCTAGTAGCGCCAGGGGAAACACTGAAGCTTTCTTT; CDR3aa: CSASSARGNTEAFF
d_gene: TRBD1; v_gene: TRBV5-4; j_gene: TRBJ1-1; abundance: -; CDR3nt: TGTGCCAGCAGAGTCGACCCGGGACAGGGGAACACTGAAGCTTTCTTT; CDR3aa: CASRVDPGQGNTEAFF
d_gene: -; v_gene: TRBV25-1; j_gene: TRBJ2-2; abundance: -; CDR3nt: TGTGCCAGCCGCAGGGCGACCGGGGAGCTGTTTTTT; CDR3aa: CASRRATGELFF
d_gene: TRBD1; v_gene: TRBV19; j_gene: TRBJ1-4; abundance: -; CDR3nt: TGTGCCAGTAGTATACCCGGACAGGGGTTTGAAAAACTGTTTTTT; CDR3aa: CASSIPGQGFEKLFF
d_gene: -; v_gene: TRBV19; j_gene: TRBJ2-1; abundance: -; CDR3nt: TGTGCCAGTAGTACCTCAGGGGGGAGGTACAATGAGCAGTTCTTC; CDR3aa: CASSTSGGRYNEQFF
d_gene: TRBD1; v_gene: TRBV18; j_gene: TRBJ1-2; abundance: -; CDR3nt: TGTGCCAGCTCACCACCGGGCAGGGGGGACAACTATGGCTACACCTTC; CDR3aa: CASSPPGRGDNYGYTF
d_gene: -; v_gene: TRBV10-3; j_gene: TRBJ1-3; abundance: once; CDR3nt: TGTGCCACCACCGGACAGTTCTCTGGAAACACCATATATTTT; CDR3aa: CATTGQFSGNTIYF
d_gene: -; v_gene: TRBV5-4; j_gene: TRBJ1-6; abundance: few; CDR3nt: TGTGCCAGCAGCCGGTTGGAAGACGGGGGTTATAATTCACCCCTCCACTTT; CDR3aa: CASSRLEDGGYNSPLHF
d_gene: TRBD2; v_gene: TRBV6-5; j_gene: TRBJ2-1; abundance: -; CDR3nt: TGTGCCAGTCGACTAGCGGGAGGCACCTACAATGAGCAGTTCTTC; CDR3aa: CASRLAGGTYNEQFF
d_gene: -; v_gene: TRBV7-3; j_gene: TRBJ2-3; abundance: -; CDR3nt: TGTGCCAGCAGCCCCCAGGGCTATGGCACAGATACGCAGTATTTT; CDR3aa: CASSPQGYGTDTQYF
d_gene: TRBD1; v_gene: TRBV27; j_gene: TRBJ1-1; abundance: few; CDR3nt: TGTGCCAGCAGTCCACGACAGGGGGGTGAAGCTTTCTTT; CDR3aa: CASSPRQGGEAFF
d_gene: TRBD1; v_gene: TRBV5-1; j_gene: TRBJ2-7; abundance: -; CDR3nt: TGCGCCAGCAGCTATTCCGGGACAGACATTTACGAGCAGTACTTC; CDR3aa: CASSYSGTDIYEQYF
d_gene: -; v_gene: TRBV24-1; j_gene: TRBJ2-7; abundance: -; CDR3nt: TGTGCCACCCGAGCGGGCAGCTCCTACGAGCAGTACTTC; CDR3aa: CATRAGSSYEQYF